Included here is one T cell receptor beta chain sequence, with context. What this receptor recognizes is not known. No base-level quality is on record; no much larger clone is a single base apart. The sample belongs to a study of cytomegalovirus exposure and HLA in healthy donors listed by TCRdb under 2017. Regarding the complete study: In an earlier analysis of around 540 of the donors, 250 to 300 Gb of sequence data and approximately 120 million unique TCR beta sequences from roughly 180 million T cells were reported. About five DR-DQ haplotypes were handled as single units for association and clustering because linkage in the cohort was strong. The study profiled the T cell repertoires of about 720 subjects by immunosequencing and related them to cytomegalovirus serostatus. Donor age, sex, ethnicity and CMV serostatus were compiled alongside the repertoire data. An early release that covered around 590 HLA-typed donors contained around 300 gigabases of sequencing data and 80 million or so unique TCR sequences. The later analysis used no new phenotypic data to find candidate immune exposures, relying instead on TCR beta sequences and their occurrence across donors. In a later genetic analysis, genome-wide SNP genotypes for about three fifths of the roughly 670 donors were used, and that subset was treated as a discovery cohort. Among the approximately 420 genotyped donors, approximately 77% belonged to the genetic ancestry cluster associated with self-reported Caucasian donors. The number of typed donors differed by locus: 629-630 for A, B, C, DRB1 and DQB1; approximately 520 for DQA1; around 610 for DPA1; and 400 to 480 for DPB1. A later analysis re-examined previously published TCR beta repertoires from over 500 donors and added high-resolution HLA genotyping to investigate patterns of TCR occurrence. Among about 390 genotyped donors of the cohort, an average of approximately 250,000 unique TCR beta nucleotide sequences were sequenced per donor, roughly 20% of them non-productive. Along with the approximately 670-subject first cohort, a separate validation cohort of roughly 110 different subjects was used. The study combined high-throughput TCR immunosequencing, statistical association of individual TCRs with disease status, and machine learning to predict cytomegalovirus infection status. The aim of the study was to test whether cataloging public T cell receptors could identify signatures of past pathogen exposure. HLA typing covered class I and class II loci at four-digit resolution. Every repertoire in the discovery cohort had been generated on one and the same sequencing platform. To decide whether each TCR beta V gene segment behaved as functional or pseudogenic, an earlier analysis of approximately 620 of the donors relied on high-throughput TCR beta sequencing. Study-level results and caveats: In an earlier analysis of 450 to 750 of the donors, most TCR beta V segments appeared in productive rearrangements about 87% or about 30% of the time, broadly matching IMGT annotations. The authors suggested that the approach could potentially be generalized to other disease states and immunological phenotypes. In a later analysis, 15,000 to 20,000 TCR beta sequences were associated with specific HLA alleles at a false discovery rate of 0.05. Roughly uniform sequencing depth across donors was assumed in presence/absence analyses, although this assumption may not hold. Only TCR beta chains were sequenced in this cohort, and the absence of alpha or paired-chain data limited detectable features. Strong co-occurrence of HLA alleles, especially DR and DQ, made assigning TCR associations to individual alleles difficult. According to a later analysis, parvovirus B19, influenza, CMV and Epstein-Barr virus appeared linked to several top co-occurrence clusters. A further reported finding was that TCR beta sequences accurately predicted the HLA-A and HLA-B alleles for most subjects in the first cohort. A few of the identified cytomegalovirus-associated TCR beta chains were confirmed in vitro to be specific for cytomegalovirus antigens. A later analysis found that HLA-associated TCR beta chains were more clonally expanded and had lower generation probabilities than equally common non-associated chains. Immune exposure information for the cohort was limited to CMV serostatus. According to a later genetic analysis, donors in an Asian-associated ancestry cluster had fewer N-insertions in productive TCRs than the approximately 700-donor mean. Most TCR sequences were observed very rarely across donors, whereas some public TCRs were present in many individuals. Because HLA typing was unavailable for some donors at each locus, only the typed subset was used in association tests. V-gene and J-gene trimming of TCR beta chains was associated with a missense DCLRE1C variant in a later genetic analysis, and the association was replicated in an independent cohort. A group of highly shared sequence variants was considered likely to be a technical artifact of the sequencing pipeline. Because counts were too low, 15 to 20 rarely observed V segments, including chromosome 9 orphons, were left out of the earlier analysis of several hundred of the donors. The study listed approximately 150 TCR beta chains as associated with cytomegalovirus. The classifier was reported to diagnose cytomegalovirus status with high specificity and sensitivity in both the original cohort and the validation cohort. A later analysis found that most CMV-associated TCR beta chains appeared HLA-restricted, with HLA associations seemingly driven largely by CMV exposure. A later analysis found that TCR association rates varied across HLA loci, with DRB1 alleles showing the most associated TCRs and HLA-C alleles the fewest. Correlated functional status among segregating V segments might be attributable to linkage disequilibrium, but an unknown experimental factor could not be ruled out.

In total, about 650 healthy bone marrow donors made up the cohort. At the time of sampling, all cohort members were nominally healthy, though unrecorded immune exposures were likely present. The donor was CMV seronegative and was included in the group of about 350 seronegative cohort members. A peripheral blood sample was collected from each donor, and TCR beta sequencing was performed on peripheral blood mononuclear cells. Genomic DNA was extracted from the blood cell samples with the Qiagen DNeasy Blood Extraction Kit. Preparation of the library involved the immunoSEQ multiplex PCR assay. For the multiplex PCR, a mixture combining 60 forward primers for TCR Vbeta segments and 13 reverse primers for TCR Jbeta segments was used. Amplification of the CDR3 region of rearranged TCR beta genes was performed with a multiplex PCR assay on genomic DNA. On the Illumina HiSeq System, the amplified TCR beta libraries were sequenced as 87-base-pair reads. Under the source paper's analysis protocol: In a later analysis, 70 million to 95 million unique TCR beta chains were counted across the approximately 640 repertoires, and roughly 11 million of these chains were shared by at least two donors. Raw reads were error-corrected and collapsed into unique sequences by a nearest-neighbor algorithm in which closely related sequences were merged to remove PCR and sequencing errors. Alignment of CDR3 sequences to IMGT reference sequences was used to assign V, D and J gene segments. For a sequence to be retained, a match of at least six nucleotides was required to both a V gene segment and a J gene segment. A rearrangement was called productive if the CDR3 had no stop codons and remained in frame with V and J, and every other rearrangement was called non-productive. Following IMGT convention, CDR3 was defined as the stretch from the second conserved V-encoded cysteine to the conserved J-encoded phenylalanine. The earlier analysis of fewer than 700 of the donors excluded sequences that lacked an unambiguous match to a single V gene segment. An earlier analysis of about 590 of the donors classified V segments as functional when productive rearrangements were above 56.7% and as segregating when the standard deviation between donors was above 5%. To diagnose cytomegalovirus status from the catalog of TCR beta chain sequences, a statistical classification framework was built. V and J gene assignment, in a later analysis, came from comparing TCR nucleotide sequences with IMGT/GENE-DB human TR gene sequences. A later analysis assigned CDR3 sequences and most-parsimonious VDJ recombination scenarios with the TCRdist pipeline. In a later analysis, each TCR beta chain was defined by its CDR3 amino acid sequence together with its V-gene family, and reads lacking a unique V-gene family were excluded. In a later analysis, 450 to 600 highly shared, low-generation-probability nucleotide sequences were removed to address suspected cross-contamination and a sequencing artifact. A later analysis calculated a clonal expansion index for each public chain from normalized within-repertoire ranks of inferred template counts. A later analysis computed generation probabilities with a VDJ recombination model fitted to out-of-frame rearrangements, and checked the results against IGoR. In a later analysis, hypergeometric tests were used to score TCR-TCR, TCR-HLA and TCR-CMV co-occurrence, with a repertoire-size bias correction applied to TCR pairs. In a later analysis, false discovery rates were estimated by permuting HLA or CMV assignments 20 times. A later analysis grouped co-occurring TCRs with DBSCAN, adding TCRdist sequence similarity when clustering within HLA-allele-positive subsets. Repertoires with fewer than 30,000 or more than 120,000 public chains were left out of co-occurrence clustering, as were a few repertoires with anomalous nucleotide sharing. TCRdb obtained this table from immuneACCESS and retained in-frame rearrangements with V and J assigned. These tables miss some clones; where compared with another copy, unresolved V genes account for less than half of the shortfall, and the remainder is unexplained. V, J and clone size reflect that table, while D and trimming were determined from the DNA. The table for this sample lists over 150,000 clones; around 69% of them were counted only once. About 1.3% of the sample is in the top ten clones.

Material for sequencing was PBMCs. The receptor was derived from a man in his 60s in good health and CMV-seronegative.

Here is the DNA: TGTGCCAGCAGCAGGACAGGGGCCAAAGGGAACTACAATGAGCAGTTCTTC. It is translated as CASSRTGAKGNYNEQFF. The V and J genes are TRBV5-8 and TRBJ2-1; TRBD1 lines up with 9 middle nucleotides. V is trimmed back by 4 bases and J by 3 bases, and the junction contains 11 bases that no gene match accounts for. Via the germline V gene, CDR1 is SGHTS and CDR2 YDEGEE. Including the terminal cysteine and phenylalanine, the CDR3 comprises 17 residues. CDR3 DNA only is kept here, 51 bases in frame from base 1.